The rows below give T cell receptor beta chains drawn from one sample of a study of tumour-infiltrating T cells in Burkitt lymphoma. Repertoires were generated with immunoSEQ multiplex PCR, while TCRdb's copy carries only in-frame clones and drops some. The data contain fewer than 5,000 clones, 15% to 20% of them singletons. What was sequenced was tumor tissue. These receptors were taken from a human donor with diffuse large B-cell lymphoma. Some clones in this sample may be carry-over from other donors' samples. CDR3s include the opening cysteine and the closing phenylalanine or tryptophan. Fields, in order: J gene, D gene, clone size, V gene, CDR3 protein, CDR3 DNA. The D gene is left open where the match is weak. Where a row states a size, it is once, few, many or the class of an expanded clone; other rows omit it.

TRBJ1-4 | NA | few | TRBV7-8 | CASSLEQVGKLFF | TGTGCCAGCAGCTTAGAGCAGGTCGGGAAACTGTTTTTT
TRBJ1-1 | NA | NA | TRBV30 | CAWSSRGATEAFF | TGTGCCTGGAGTTCCCGAGGGGCCACTGAAGCTTTCTTT
TRBJ1-2 | NA | few | TRBV2 | CASRPRDVSGTYGYTF | TGTGCCAGCAGACCAAGGGACGTTAGCGGCACCTATGGCTACACCTTC
TRBJ2-7 | TRBD2 | few | TRBV10-1 | CASSEQLAGGHEQYF | TGCGCCAGCAGTGAGCAACTAGCGGGGGGCCACGAGCAGTACTTC
TRBJ2-3 | TRBD2 | few | TRBV10-3 | CAITPGLAGGADTQYF | TGTGCCATCACCCCGGGTCTAGCGGGAGGAGCAGATACGCAGTATTTT
TRBJ2-7 | TRBD1 | NA | TRBV11-2 | CASSLTQGFVYEQYF | TGTGCCAGCAGCTTAACACAGGGGTTCGTCTACGAGCAGTACTTC
TRBJ2-2 | NA | NA | TRBV19 | CASSMLGDTGELFF | TGTGCCAGTAGTATGTTGGGGGACACCGGGGAGCTGTTTTTT
TRBJ2-5 | TRBD2 | NA | TRBV18 | CASSPSGGSKTQYF | TGTGCCAGCTCACCTAGCGGGGGGTCGAAGACCCAGTACTTC
TRBJ2-1 | NA | few | TRBV18 | CASSPLRKSSYNEQFF | TGTGCCAGCTCACCACTCAGGAAGTCGTCCTACAATGAGCAGTTCTTC
TRBJ1-1 | NA | few | TRBV7-6 | CASSLGQLGLNTEAFF | TGTGCCAGCAGCTTAGGGCAACTGGGGTTGAACACTGAAGCTTTCTTT
TRBJ2-3 | TRBD2 | few | TRBV9 | CASSVVPGGGDTQYF | TGTGCCAGCAGCGTAGTCCCGGGGGGGGGAGATACGCAGTATTTT
TRBJ2-3 | NA | NA | TRBV28 | CATTNYRPDTQYF | TGTGCCACCACGAATTACCGGCCAGATACGCAGTATTTT
TRBJ2-3 | TRBD2 | NA | TRBV28 | CASSFSGRADTQYF | TGTGCCAGCAGTTTTAGCGGGAGGGCAGATACGCAGTATTTT
TRBJ1-4 | NA | NA | TRBV19 | CASSIDQLGRWNEKLFF | TGTGCCAGTAGTATAGATCAGTTGGGACGCTGGAATGAAAAACTGTTTTTT
TRBJ2-1 | TRBD1 | few | TRBV29-1 | CSVAGQGIYNEQFF | TGCAGCGTTGCGGGACAGGGGATCTACAATGAGCAGTTCTTC
TRBJ2-5 | TRBD1 | NA | TRBV5-4 | CASSTMGQGRETQYF | TGTGCCAGCAGCACTATGGGACAGGGAAGGGAGACCCAGTACTTC
TRBJ2-3 | TRBD2 | NA | TRBV11-1 | CASSWEGPDTQYF | TGTGCCAGCAGCTGGGAGGGCCCAGATACGCAGTATTTT
TRBJ1-5 | NA | few | TRBV7-6 | CASSPGSGVGQPQHF | TGTGCCAGCAGCCCCGGGTCGGGGGTGGGTCAGCCCCAGCATTTT
TRBJ2-7 | TRBD2 | NA | TRBV27 | CASSLREAPHEQYF | TGTGCCAGCAGTTTGCGGGAGGCCCCCCACGAGCAGTACTTC
TRBJ2-1 | NA | NA | TRBV7-7 | CASSLGGGNEQFF | TGTGCTAGCAGCTTAGGAGGCGGCAATGAGCAGTTCTTC
TRBJ2-7 | NA | NA | TRBV28 | CASTNRGTTAQYF | TGTGCCAGCACCAACCGGGGTACTACCGCGCAGTACTTC
TRBJ2-7 | TRBD2 | NA | TRBV14 | CASSRRGLGPYEQYF | TGTGCCAGCAGCCGGCGCGGACTAGGGCCCTACGAGCAGTACTTC
TRBJ2-1 | NA | NA | TRBV6-1 | CASSEGQRDEQFF | TGTGCCAGCAGTGAGGGGCAACGGGATGAGCAGTTCTTC
TRBJ2-7 | NA | NA | TRBV6-5 | CASSDSGQYEQYF | TGTGCCAGCAGCGACAGTGGACAATACGAGCAGTACTTC
TRBJ2-3 | NA | few | TRBV7-2 | CASSFRGVLADTQYF | TGTGCCAGCAGCTTCCGGGGAGTCCTAGCAGATACGCAGTATTTT
TRBJ1-2 | NA | NA | TRBV6-1 | CASESGGGAHYGYTF | TGTGCCAGCGAATCCGGGGGAGGAGCTCACTATGGCTACACCTTC
TRBJ2-1 | NA | NA | TRBV18 | CASYRGALGNEQFF | TGTGCCAGCTACCGGGGGGCCCTCGGGAATGAGCAGTTCTTC
TRBJ1-1 | NA | few | TRBV20-1 | CSARDLAEAFF | TGCAGTGCTAGAGATCTCGCTGAAGCTTTCTTT
TRBJ2-7 | NA | few | TRBV5-4 | CASSSGGNLGEQYF | TGTGCCAGCAGCTCGGGTGGCAATTTGGGCGAGCAGTACTTC
TRBJ1-6 | TRBD1 | NA | TRBV7-8 | CASSLGQGLNSPLHF | TGTGCCAGCAGCTTAGGACAGGGCCTTAATTCACCCCTCCACTTT
TRBJ2-1 | NA | NA | TRBV7-2 | CASSWTEVNEQFF | TGTGCCAGCAGCTGGACGGAGGTTAATGAGCAGTTCTTC
TRBJ2-1 | TRBD2 | few | TRBV27 | CASSLSSSGSYYNEQFF | TGTGCCAGCAGTTTATCGTCTAGCGGGAGTTACTACAATGAGCAGTTCTTC
TRBJ2-2 | TRBD2 | few | TRBV10-3 | CAISERGLAGVGTGELFF | TGTGCCATCAGCGAGCGGGGACTAGCGGGAGTTGGGACCGGGGAGCTGTTTTTT
TRBJ1-1 | NA | few | TRBV7-8 | CASSLAPGANTEAFF | TGTGCCAGCAGCTTAGCGCCGGGGGCGAACACTGAAGCTTTCTTT
TRBJ1-5 | NA | NA | TRBV21-1 | CASSKAGQPQHF | TGTGCCAGCAGCAAAGCAGGGCAGCCCCAGCATTTT
TRBJ2-4 | NA | NA | TRBV6-1 | CASSEAGGRQAKNIQYF | TGTGCCAGCAGTGAAGCCGGCGGGCGCCAGGCGAAAAACATTCAGTACTTC
TRBJ2-7 | TRBD1 | few | TRBV30 | CAWRGLRGRREQYF | TGTGCCTGGAGGGGCCTCAGGGGGCGTCGCGAGCAGTACTTC
TRBJ1-3 | TRBD1 | NA | TRBV7-9 | CASSLGQGLRGNTIYF | TGTGCCAGCAGCTTAGGACAGGGGCTGCGTGGAAACACCATATATTTT
TRBJ1-2 | NA | NA | TRBV14 | CASSPGTTTLYGYTF | TGTGCCAGCAGCCCCGGGACAACTACCCTCTATGGCTACACCTTC
TRBJ2-2 | NA | NA | TRBV5-4 | CASSHTGELFF | TGTGCCAGCAGCCACACCGGGGAGCTGTTTTTT
TRBJ1-4 | NA | NA | TRBV11-2 | CASTHGTFATNEKLFF | TGTGCCAGCACCCACGGGACGTTTGCAACTAATGAAAAACTGTTTTTT
TRBJ2-7 | TRBD1 | NA | TRBV28 | CASSNTGTASYEQYF | TGTGCCAGCAGTAACACCGGGACAGCTTCTTACGAGCAGTACTTC